This TCR beta chain originates from a study of blood T cells in healthy people across ages. Per sample, extraction of total RNA gave at least 5 micrograms in every case. V was pared by 0 bases and J by 5 bases, with 11 bases between. The CDR3 loop spans 14 amino acids. The germline V gene encodes CDR1 DFQATT and CDR2 SNEGSKA (reference sequence). Whole-study findings and limits: Unsorted PBMCs prevented conclusive naive versus antigen-experienced comparison. Observed TCR beta diversity showed a strong correlation with the percentage of naive T cells as measured by flow cytometry. Both naive CD4+ cell counts and diversity were greater in long-lived donors than in aged donors.

Next came a second PCR, run for roughly 6 to 11 cycles, which used a sample-barcoded 5' primer along with a J-beta primer mix. TCRdb re-called the 5' RACE reads through MiXCR, storing one row per CDR3 protein. The data contain some 1.4 million distinct CDR3 sequences, around 39% of them seen just once; the ten biggest clones take up 7.9%. This clonotype appeared many times. Its antigen remains unknown. V and J are TRBV20-1 and TRBJ2-1; TRBD2 might be the D (6 bases). Sequencing used blood. This clonotype originated in a woman younger than 30 in good health. The CDR3 here is CSARDLGLNNEQFF. DNA for the CDR3: TGCAGTGCTAGAGATTTAGGACTAAACAATGAGCAGTTCTTC.